This T cell receptor (beta chain) emerged from a study of blood T cell repertoires in COVID-19. Overall study: Donors in the United States, Italy and Spain gave samples during acute or convalescent COVID-19. Sample material is recorded as cDNA or gDNA derived from T cells, B-cell-depleted T cells, or PBMCs.

Authors' processing steps: Estimation of nucleated cell counts relied on the amplification of reference gene primers. TCRdb keeps only in-frame clones here, not all; method: immunoSEQ multiplex PCR. V, J and clone size are those of that table, while D and trimming were read from the DNA. The sample contains 100,000 or so clones, about 91% of which appear only once. This clone was found a few times. This TCR derives from a man between 60 and 75 years old with acute or convalescent COVID-19. The specimen was peripheral blood.

The CDR3 spells CASILLAGGSGELFF. The DNA for the CDR3 is TGTGCCAGCATCCTCCTAGCGGGAGGCTCCGGGGAGCTGTTTTTT. V is TRBV6-5 and J is TRBJ2-2; TRBD2 matches 11 bases. The CDR3 runs 15 residues. The germline V gene has CDR1 MNHEY and CDR2 SVGAGI. V lost 7 bases, J lost 6 bases, and 7 bases stayed unmatched.